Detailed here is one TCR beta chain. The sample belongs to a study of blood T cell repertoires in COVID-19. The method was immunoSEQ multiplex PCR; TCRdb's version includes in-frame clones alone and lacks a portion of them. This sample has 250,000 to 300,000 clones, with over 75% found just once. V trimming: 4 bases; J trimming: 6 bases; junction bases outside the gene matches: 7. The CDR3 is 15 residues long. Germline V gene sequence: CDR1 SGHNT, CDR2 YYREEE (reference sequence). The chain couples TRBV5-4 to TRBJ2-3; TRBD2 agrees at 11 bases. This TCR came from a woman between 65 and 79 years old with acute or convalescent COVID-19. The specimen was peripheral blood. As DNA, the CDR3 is TGTGCCAGCAGCGCGACTAGCGGGGTATGGGATACGCAGTATTTT. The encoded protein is CASSATSGVWDTQYF.